This record covers a single T cell receptor beta chain. Its antigen is currently unknown. Profiles of TCR beta VDJ and CDR3 were generated from a genomic DNA template. MiXCR, run by TCRdb on the reads, gives a single entry per CDR3 protein. The sample contains 250,000 to 300,000 distinct CDR3 sequences, 50% to 70% of which appear only once. The sample belongs to a study of CD8+CD57+ T cells in acquired aplastic anemia. Study-wide background: DNA per sorted CD4+ or CD8+ sample ranged about 0.17 to 30 ug, averaging roughly 3.2 ug. Findings of the study overall: The number of CD8+ CDR3 sequences shared by patients and controls was roughly 30.

The clonotype originates from a human donor with severe aplastic anemia or a healthy control (not recorded which). The sample comprised sorted CD4+, CD8+, or CD8+CD57+ T cells (not recorded which) from PBMCs.

The CDR3 nucleotides are TGCAGTGCGAGAAAGCCCGGGACAGGGGGTCCATTCGGTTCACCCCTCCACTTT. Translated: CSARKPGTGGPFGSPLHF. The chain employs TRBV20-1 and TRBJ1-6; 11 bases match TRBD1. Trimming removed 6 bases from V and 9 bases from J; junction bases left unmatched: 19. This CDR3 spans 18 amino acids. Germline V gene lookup returns CDR1 DFQATT and CDR2 SNEGSKA (reference sequence).